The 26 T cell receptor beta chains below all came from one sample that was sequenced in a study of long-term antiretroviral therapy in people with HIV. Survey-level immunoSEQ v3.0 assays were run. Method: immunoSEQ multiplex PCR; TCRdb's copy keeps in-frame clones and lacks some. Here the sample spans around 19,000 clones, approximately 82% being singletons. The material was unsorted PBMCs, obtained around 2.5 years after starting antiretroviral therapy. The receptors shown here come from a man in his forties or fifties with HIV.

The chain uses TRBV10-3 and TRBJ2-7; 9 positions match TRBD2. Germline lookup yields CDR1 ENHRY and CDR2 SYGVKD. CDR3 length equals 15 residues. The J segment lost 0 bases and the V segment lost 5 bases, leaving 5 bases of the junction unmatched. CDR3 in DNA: TGTGCCATCAGTCCGACTAGCGGAGACTCCTACGAGCAGTACTTC. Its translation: CAISPTSGDSYEQYF.

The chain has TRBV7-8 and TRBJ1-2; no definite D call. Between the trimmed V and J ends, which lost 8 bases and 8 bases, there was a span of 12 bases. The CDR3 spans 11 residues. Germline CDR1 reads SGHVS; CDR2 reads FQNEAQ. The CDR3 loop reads CASDEGSGYTF. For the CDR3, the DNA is TGTGCCAGCGACGAGGGATCGGGCTACACCTTC.

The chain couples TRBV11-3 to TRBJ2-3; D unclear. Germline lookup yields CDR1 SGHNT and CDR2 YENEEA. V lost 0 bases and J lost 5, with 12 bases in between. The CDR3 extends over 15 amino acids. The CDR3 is CASSLDSKGRDTQYF. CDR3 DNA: TGTGCCAGCAGCTTAGATAGCAAGGGTCGAGATACGCAGTATTTT.

DNA of the CDR3: TGTGCCAGCAGTTTACCCACTGGGGATTCCTACAATGAGCAGTTCTTC. Its translation is CASSLPTGDSYNEQFF. The rearrangement links TRBV28 to TRBJ2-1; D is unclear. Trimming stripped 2 bases from V and 1 base from J, with 12 bases between. In germline, CDR1 is MDHEN, CDR2 SYDVKM. CDR3 size: 16 residues.

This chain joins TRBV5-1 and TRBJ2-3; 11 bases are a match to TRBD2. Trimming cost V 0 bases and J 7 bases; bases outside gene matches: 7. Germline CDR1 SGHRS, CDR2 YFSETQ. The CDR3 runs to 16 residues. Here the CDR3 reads CASSLVASGGTNTQYF. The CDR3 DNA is TGCGCCAGCAGCTTGGTTGCTAGCGGGGGGACGAATACGCAGTATTTT.

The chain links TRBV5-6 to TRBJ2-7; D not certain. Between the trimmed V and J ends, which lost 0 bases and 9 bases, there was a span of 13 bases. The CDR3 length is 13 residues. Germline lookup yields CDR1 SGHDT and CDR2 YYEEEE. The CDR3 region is CASSLVGGVPQYF. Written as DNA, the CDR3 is TGTGCCAGCAGCTTGGTTGGCGGTGTACCGCAGTACTTC.

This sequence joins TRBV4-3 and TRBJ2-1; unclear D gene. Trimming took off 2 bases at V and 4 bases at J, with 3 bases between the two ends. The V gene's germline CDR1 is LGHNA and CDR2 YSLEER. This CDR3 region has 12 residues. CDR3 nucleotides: TGCGCCAGCAGCCAATATTACAATGAGCAGTTCTTC. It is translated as CASSQYYNEQFF.

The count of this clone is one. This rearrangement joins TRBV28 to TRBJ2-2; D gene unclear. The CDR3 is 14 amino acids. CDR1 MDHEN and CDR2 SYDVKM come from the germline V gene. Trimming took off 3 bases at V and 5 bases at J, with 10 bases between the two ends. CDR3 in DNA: TGTGCCAGCAGTTTTGTGACCGGTACCGGGGAGCTGTTTTTT. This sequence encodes CASSFVTGTGELFF. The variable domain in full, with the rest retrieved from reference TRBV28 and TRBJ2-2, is DVKVTQSSRYLVKRTGEKVFLECVQDMDHENMFWYRQDPGLGLRLIYFSYDVKMKEKGDIPEGYSVSREKKERFSLILESASTNQTSMYLCASSFVTGTGELFFGEGSRLTVL.

The CDR3 spells CASSPTGSGEKLFF. The DNA for the CDR3 is TGTGCCAGCTCACCCACGGGTAGCGGTGAAAAACTGTTTTTT. The J gene is TRBJ1-4, the V gene TRBV18; no firm D call. Trimming cost V 3 bases and J 7 bases, with 12 bases left between them. There are 14 residues in the CDR3. Germline V lookup: CDR1 KGHSH, CDR2 LQKENI.

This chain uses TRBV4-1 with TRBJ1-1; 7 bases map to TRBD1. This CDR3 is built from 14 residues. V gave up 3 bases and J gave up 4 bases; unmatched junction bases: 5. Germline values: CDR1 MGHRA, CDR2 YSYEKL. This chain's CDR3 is CASSQPGGITEAFF. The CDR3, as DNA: TGCGCCAGCAGCCAGCCAGGGGGGATCACTGAAGCTTTCTTT.

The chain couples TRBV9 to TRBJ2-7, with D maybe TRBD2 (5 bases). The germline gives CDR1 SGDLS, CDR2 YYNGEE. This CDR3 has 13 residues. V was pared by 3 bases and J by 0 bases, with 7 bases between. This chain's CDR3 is CASSAGISYEQYF. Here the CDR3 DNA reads TGTGCCAGCAGCGCCGGGATCTCCTACGAGCAGTACTTC.

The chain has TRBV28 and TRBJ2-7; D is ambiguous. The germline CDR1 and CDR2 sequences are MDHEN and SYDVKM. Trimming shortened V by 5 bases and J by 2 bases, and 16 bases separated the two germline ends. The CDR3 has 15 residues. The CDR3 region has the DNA TGTGCCAGCAGTCCCAACCCCTCAGGAGCCTACGAGCAGTACTTC. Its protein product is CASSPNPSGAYEQYF.

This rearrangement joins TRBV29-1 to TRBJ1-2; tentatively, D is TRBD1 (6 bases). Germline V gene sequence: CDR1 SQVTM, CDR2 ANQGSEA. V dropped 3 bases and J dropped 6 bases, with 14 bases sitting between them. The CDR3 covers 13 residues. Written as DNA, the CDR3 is TGCAGCGTTGATTTCAGGGGTGTAAATGGCTACACCTTC. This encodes CSVDFRGVNGYTF.

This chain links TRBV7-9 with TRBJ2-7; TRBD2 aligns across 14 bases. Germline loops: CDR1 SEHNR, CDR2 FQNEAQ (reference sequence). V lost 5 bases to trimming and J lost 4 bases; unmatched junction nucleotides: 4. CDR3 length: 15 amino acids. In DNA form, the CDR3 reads TGTGCCAGCAGCCCTTGGACTAGCGGGAGGTACGAGCAGTACTTC. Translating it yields CASSPWTSGRYEQYF. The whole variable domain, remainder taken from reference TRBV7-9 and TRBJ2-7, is DTGVSQNPRHKITKRGQNVTFRCDPISEHNRLYWYRQTLGQGPEFLTYFQNEAQLEKSRLLSDRFSAERPKGSFSTLEIQRTEQGDSAMYLCASSPWTSGRYEQYFGPGTRLTVT.

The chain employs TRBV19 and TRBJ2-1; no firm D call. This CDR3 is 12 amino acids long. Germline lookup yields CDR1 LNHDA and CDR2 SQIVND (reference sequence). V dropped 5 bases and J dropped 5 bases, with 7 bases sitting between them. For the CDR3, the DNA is TGTGCCAGTAGTCCTGCACACAATGAGCAGTTCTTC. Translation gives CASSPAHNEQFF.

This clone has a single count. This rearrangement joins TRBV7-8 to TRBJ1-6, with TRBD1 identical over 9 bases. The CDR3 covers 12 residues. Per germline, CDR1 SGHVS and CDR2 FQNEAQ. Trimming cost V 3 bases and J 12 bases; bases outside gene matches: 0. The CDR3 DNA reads TGTGCCAGCAGCTTGGACAGGGGACCCCTCCACTTT. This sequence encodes CASSLDRGPLHF. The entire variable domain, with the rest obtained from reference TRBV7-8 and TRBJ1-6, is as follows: GAGVSQSPRYKVAKRGQDVALRCDPISGHVSLFWYQQALGQGPEFLTYFQNEAQLDKSGLPSDRFFAERPEGSVSTLKIQRTQQEDSAVYLCASSLDRGPLHFGNGTRLTVT.

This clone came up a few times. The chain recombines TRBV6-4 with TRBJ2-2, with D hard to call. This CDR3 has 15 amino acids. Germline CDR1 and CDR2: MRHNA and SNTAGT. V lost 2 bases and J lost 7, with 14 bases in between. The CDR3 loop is CASSDGDGFNGELFF. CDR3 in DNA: TGTGCCAGCAGTGACGGTGATGGGTTCAACGGGGAGCTGTTTTTT.

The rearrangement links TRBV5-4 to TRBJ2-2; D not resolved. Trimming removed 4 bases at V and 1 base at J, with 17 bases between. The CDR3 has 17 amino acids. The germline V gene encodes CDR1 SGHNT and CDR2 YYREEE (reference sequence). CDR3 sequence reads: CASSPGEVTGNTGELFF. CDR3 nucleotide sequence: TGTGCCAGCAGCCCTGGTGAAGTCACGGGGAACACCGGGGAGCTGTTTTTT.

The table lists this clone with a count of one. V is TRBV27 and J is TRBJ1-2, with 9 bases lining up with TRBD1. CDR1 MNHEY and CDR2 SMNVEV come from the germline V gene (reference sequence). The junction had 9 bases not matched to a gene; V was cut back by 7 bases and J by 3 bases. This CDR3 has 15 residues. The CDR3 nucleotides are TGTGCCAGCACCACGACAGGGGGTGGGGACTATGGCTACACCTTC. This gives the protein CASTTTGGGDYGYTF.

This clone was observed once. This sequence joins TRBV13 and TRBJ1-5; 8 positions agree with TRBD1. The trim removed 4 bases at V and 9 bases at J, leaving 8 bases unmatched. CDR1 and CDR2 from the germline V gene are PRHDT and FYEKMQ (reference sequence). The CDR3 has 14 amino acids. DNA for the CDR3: TGTGCCAGCAGCTATGGACAGGGCGCGGGGCCCCAGCATTTT. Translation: CASSYGQGAGPQHF.

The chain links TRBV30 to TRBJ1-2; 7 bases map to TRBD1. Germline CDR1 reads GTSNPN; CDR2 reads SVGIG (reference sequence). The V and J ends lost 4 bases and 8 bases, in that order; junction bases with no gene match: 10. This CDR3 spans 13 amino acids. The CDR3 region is CAWNPTGVGGYTF. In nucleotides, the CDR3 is TGTGCCTGGAACCCAACAGGGGTGGGCGGCTACACCTTC.

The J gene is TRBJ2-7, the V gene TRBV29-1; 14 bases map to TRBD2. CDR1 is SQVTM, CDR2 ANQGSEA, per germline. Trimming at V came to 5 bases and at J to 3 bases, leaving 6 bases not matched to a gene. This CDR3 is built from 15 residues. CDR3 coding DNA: TGCAGCGTTCATGGGACTAGCGGGAGAGACTACGAGCAGTACTTC. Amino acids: CSVHGTSGRDYEQYF.

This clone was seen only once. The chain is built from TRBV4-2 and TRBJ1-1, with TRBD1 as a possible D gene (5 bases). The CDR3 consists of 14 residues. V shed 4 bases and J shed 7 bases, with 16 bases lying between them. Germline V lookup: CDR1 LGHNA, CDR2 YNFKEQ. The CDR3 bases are TGTGCCAGCAGCCCAAATCAGGGACGGGATGAAGCTTTCTTT. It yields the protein CASSPNQGRDEAFF.

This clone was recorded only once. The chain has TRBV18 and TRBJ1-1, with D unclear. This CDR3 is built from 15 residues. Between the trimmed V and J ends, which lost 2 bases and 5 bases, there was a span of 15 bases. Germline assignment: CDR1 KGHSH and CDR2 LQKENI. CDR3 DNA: TGTGCCAGCTCACCATTGATAGTAGGGCAGACTGAAGCTTTCTTT. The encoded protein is CASSPLIVGQTEAFF.

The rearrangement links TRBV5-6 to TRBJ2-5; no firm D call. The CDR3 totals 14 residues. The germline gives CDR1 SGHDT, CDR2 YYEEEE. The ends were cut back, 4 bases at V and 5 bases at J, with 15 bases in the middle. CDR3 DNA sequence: TGTGCCAGCAGCGCCAAAATCAATAGGGAGACCCAGTACTTC. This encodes CASSAKINRETQYF.

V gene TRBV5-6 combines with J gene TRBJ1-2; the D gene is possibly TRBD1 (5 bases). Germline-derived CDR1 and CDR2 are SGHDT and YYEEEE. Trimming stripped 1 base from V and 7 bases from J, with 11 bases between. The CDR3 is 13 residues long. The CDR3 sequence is CASSLWGAGGYTF. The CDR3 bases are TGTGCCAGCAGCTTGTGGGGCGCGGGTGGCTACACCTTC.